Below, 10 T cell receptor beta chains from the same sample are listed, as sequenced in a study of blood T cells in healthy people across ages (dated by TCRdb to the mid-2010s). Libraries were prepared through 5' RACE. The listed sequencing device is Illumina HiSeq 2500. A second PCR of 7 to 11 cycles was performed with a sample-barcoded 5' primer and a J-beta primer mix. In TCRdb, the public reads were trimmed at Q25 with fastp and aligned with MiXCR, with productive beta chains retained. When rows share a CDR3 protein, they turn into one entry using the most common DNA and genes. In all, the sample holds about 780,000 distinct CDR3 sequences, and under 80% of those were seen once. About 27% of the sample is taken by the ten largest. The sequenced sample consisted of blood. These receptors came from a man aged 25 to 40 in good health.

The V gene is TRBV29-1, the J gene TRBJ1-2; D gene uncertain. CDR1 is SQVTM and CDR2 is ANQGSEA in the germline V gene. This CDR3 spans 12 amino acids. Between the trimmed V and J ends, which lost 4 bases and 0 bases, there was a span of 6 bases. The CDR3 DNA reads TGCAGCGTTGGAGACACTAACTATGGCTACACCTTC. It is translated as CSVGDTNYGYTF.

This chain connects TRBV12-3 or TRBV12-4 to TRBJ2-5; a weak D match, TRBD1 (5 bases). The length of the CDR3 is 13 residues. The ends were cut back, 7 bases at V and 5 bases at J, with 14 bases in the middle. The CDR3 region is CASTAVRDETQYF. CDR3 DNA sequence: TGTGCCAGCACTGCGGTCAGGGATGAGACCCAGTACTTC.

Worth noting for this clonotype: Given a much more abundant clone one base away, this may be a read error. The chain couples TRBV9 to TRBJ2-3; TRBD2 matches 8 bases. V was pared by 1 base and J by 0 bases, with 1 base of the junction left unmatched. Per germline, CDR1 SGDLS and CDR2 YYNGEE. This CDR3 is built from 15 residues. Here the CDR3 reads CASSVRLASTDTQYF. The CDR3 nucleotides read TGTGCCAGCAGCGTAAGACTAGCGAGCACAGATACGCAGTATTTT.

The rearrangement uses TRBV9 and TRBJ2-1; 8 bases are shared with TRBD2. Germline values: CDR1 SGDLS, CDR2 YYNGEE. Trimming took 2 bases from V and 6 from J; bases not matched to a gene: 1. The CDR3 loop spans 13 amino acids. The CDR3 loop reads CASSVGGANEQFF. The CDR3 DNA is TGTGCCAGCAGCGTCGGGGGGGCCAATGAGCAGTTCTTC.

The chain carries TRBV2 and TRBJ2-7, with D maybe TRBD1 (6 bases). V lost 8 bases to trimming and J lost 0 bases, with 14 bases between them. Germline assignment: CDR1 SNHLY and CDR2 FYNNEI. The CDR3 is 14 residues long. In DNA form, the CDR3 reads TGTGCCAGCGGCACAGGGCCAATCTCCTACGAGCAGTACTTC. This sequence encodes CASGTGPISYEQYF.

The chain is built from TRBV6-6 and TRBJ1-5; unclear D gene. Per the germline V gene, CDR1 is MNHNY and CDR2 is SVGAGI (reference sequence). Between the trimmed V and J ends, which lost 6 bases and 5 bases, there was a span of 5 bases. The CDR3 runs 11 residues. For the CDR3, the DNA is TGTGCCAGCAGGAGGGATCAGCCCCAGCATTTT. It yields the protein CASRRDQPQHF.

This clonotype was seen just once. This chain links TRBV20-1 with TRBJ2-7; tentatively, D is TRBD1 (6 bases). Germline V lookup: CDR1 DFQATT, CDR2 SNEGSKA (reference sequence). Trimming removed 0 bases at V and 2 bases at J, with 17 bases between. This CDR3 region has 16 residues. The CDR3 loop reads CSARDLILGATYEQYF. CDR3 coding DNA: TGCAGTGCTAGAGATCTGATCCTGGGGGCGACCTACGAGCAGTACTTC.

The chain is built from TRBV6-6 and TRBJ1-5, with no clear D. This CDR3 has 15 amino acids. Per the germline V gene, CDR1 is MNHNY and CDR2 is SVGAGI (reference sequence). V was trimmed by 5 bases and J by 2 bases, leaving 13 bases between them. The DNA for the CDR3 is TGTGCCAGCAGTCAAAGGGTTCTGGGCAATCAGCCCCAGCATTTT. It encodes CASSQRVLGNQPQHF.

The chain couples TRBV6-6 to TRBJ1-5, with 7 bases that match TRBD1. V dropped 5 bases and J dropped 6; count of bases not matched to a gene: 10. Germline CDR1 is MNHNY and CDR2 is SVGAGI (reference sequence). CDR3 size: 15 residues. The CDR3 coding sequence is TGTGCCAGCAGTGCGACAGGGTCGGAAAGTCAGCCCCAGCATTTT. This sequence encodes CASSATGSESQPQHF.

This chain connects TRBV19 to TRBJ2-7; D remains unclear. The CDR3 loop spans 14 amino acids. CDR1 and CDR2 (germline): LNHDA, SQIVND (reference sequence). V was trimmed by 9 bases and J by 1 base, leaving 16 bases between them. CDR3 loop: CASSDLRESYEQYF. In DNA form, the CDR3 reads TGTGCCAGCAGCGACCTCAGAGAATCCTACGAGCAGTACTTC.